This T cell receptor beta chain originates from a study of T cell responses to AZD1222 COVID-19 vaccine. General study results and limits: With dominance at 160-218 and 743-854, vaccine-associated CD4 TCRs spanned spike. Only 6 or 7 people who got AZD1222 tested seropositive at baseline. Of spike-specific TCRs, nearly half reportedly target regions left unmutated in variants. The sample set comprised mostly white British donors with more females, and clonal diversity was possibly underestimated.

Of note for this clone: What it recognizes is unknown.

Germline V gene data show CDR1 as SGHDT and CDR2 as YYEEEE. V dropped 2 bases and J dropped 2 bases, with 11 bases sitting between them. This CDR3 has 14 residues. Data came from immunoSEQ multiplex PCR; TCRdb stores just in-frame clones and leaves some out. Of about 110,000 clones in the sample, around 87% were seen once. This clonotype was sampled from an adult who received the AZD1222 COVID-19 vaccine. The sample consisted of peripheral blood, taken 28 days after the second AZD1222 dose. V gene TRBV5-6 combines with J gene TRBJ2-7, with TRBD2 as a possible D gene (5 bases). CDR3 nucleotides: TGTGCCAGCAGCTTACAACGGGGAACCTACGAGCAGTACTTC. The encoded protein is CASSLQRGTYEQYF.